The clone carrying this T cell receptor (beta chain) was picked up many times. J lost 0 bases, V lost 7 bases, and 8 bases had no gene match. The CDR3 extends over 15 amino acids. The data belong to a study of T-cell memory formation after mild COVID-19. TCRdb passed the 5' RACE reads through MiXCR, listing each CDR3 protein once. The sample includes tens of thousands of distinct CDR3 sequences, around 6.3% of them seen just once. J is TRBJ1-1 and V is TRBV12-3 or TRBV12-4; 7 nucleotides agree with TRBD1. Input material: PBMCs or a T cell subset sorted from them (not recorded which). The sequence was obtained from an adult who had mild COVID-19 (a few samples of this study predate the infection). Cell type and time point are not known. The CDR3, as DNA: TGTGCCAGCAATCTGGAGGGGGCCTTGAACACTGAAGCTTTCTTT. Translating gives CASNLEGALNTEAFF.